This TCR beta chain comes out of a study of Graves' ophthalmopathy and Graves' hyperthyroidism. Whole-study results and caveats: Most thyroid-expanded clonotypes exceeding 0.001 frequency were also found in blood.

The CDR3 covers 17 residues. With 1 base clipped from V and 2 bases from J, the junction kept 9 bases outside the gene matches. The germline V gene encodes CDR1 SQVTM and CDR2 ANQGSEA. A word on this clonotype: Antigen specificity is unknown.

TCR beta CDR3 amplification used RNA transcripts. RT-PCR was first run with HTBI primers, then multiplex PCR in a second round. One entry per CDR3 protein results from TCRdb running MiXCR on the multiplex PCR reads. Altogether 650,000 to 900,000 distinct CDR3 sequences are present, approximately 40% being singletons, with the ten largest covering about 40%. Other autoimmune diseases, uncontrolled infections, pregnancy or lactation led to the exclusion of patients. Sample: peripheral blood. The clonotype comes from an adult man with Graves' ophthalmopathy. V and J are TRBV29-1 and TRBJ2-5; TRBD1 matches at 11 bases. The CDR3 region has the DNA TGCAGCGTTGAAGGCTACAGCGGACAGGGGGCGCAAGAGACCCAGTACTTC. This sequence encodes CSVEGYSGQGAQETQYF.